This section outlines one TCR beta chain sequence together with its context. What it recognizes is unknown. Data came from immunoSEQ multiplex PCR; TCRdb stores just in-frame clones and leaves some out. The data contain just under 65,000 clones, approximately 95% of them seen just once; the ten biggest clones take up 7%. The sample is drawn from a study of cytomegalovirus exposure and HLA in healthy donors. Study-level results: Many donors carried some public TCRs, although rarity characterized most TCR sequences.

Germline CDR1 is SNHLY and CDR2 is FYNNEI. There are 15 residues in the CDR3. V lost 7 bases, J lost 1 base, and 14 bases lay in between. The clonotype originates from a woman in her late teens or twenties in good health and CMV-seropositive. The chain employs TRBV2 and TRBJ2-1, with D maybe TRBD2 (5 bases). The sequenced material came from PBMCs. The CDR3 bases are TGTGCCAGCACTGGCGGGTGGGGTTCCTACAATGAGCAGTTCTTC. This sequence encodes CASTGGWGSYNEQFF.